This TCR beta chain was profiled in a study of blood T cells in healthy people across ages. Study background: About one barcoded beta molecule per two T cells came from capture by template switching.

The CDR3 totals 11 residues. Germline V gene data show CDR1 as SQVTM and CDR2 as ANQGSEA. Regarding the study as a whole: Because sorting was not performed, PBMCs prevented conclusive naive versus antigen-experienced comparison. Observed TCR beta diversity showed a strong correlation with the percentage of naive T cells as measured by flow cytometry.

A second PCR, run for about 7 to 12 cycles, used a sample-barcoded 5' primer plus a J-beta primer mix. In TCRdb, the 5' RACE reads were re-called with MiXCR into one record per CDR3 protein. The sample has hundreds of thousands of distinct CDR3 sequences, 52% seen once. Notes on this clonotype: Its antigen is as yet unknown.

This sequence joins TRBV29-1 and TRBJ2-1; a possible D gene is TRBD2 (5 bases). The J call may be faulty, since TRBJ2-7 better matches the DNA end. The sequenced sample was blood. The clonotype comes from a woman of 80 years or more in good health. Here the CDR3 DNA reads TGCAGCGTTGATCCGGGGAACGAGCAGTACTTC. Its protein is CSVDPGNEQYF.